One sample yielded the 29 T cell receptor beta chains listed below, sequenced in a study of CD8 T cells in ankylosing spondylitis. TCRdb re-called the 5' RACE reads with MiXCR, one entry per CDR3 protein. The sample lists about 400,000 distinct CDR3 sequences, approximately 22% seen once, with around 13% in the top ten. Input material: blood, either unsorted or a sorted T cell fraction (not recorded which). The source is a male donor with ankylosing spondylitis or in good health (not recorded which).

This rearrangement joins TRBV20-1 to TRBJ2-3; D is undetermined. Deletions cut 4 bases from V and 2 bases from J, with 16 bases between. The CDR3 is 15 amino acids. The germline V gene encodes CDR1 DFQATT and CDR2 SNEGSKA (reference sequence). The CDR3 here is CSATGPTSSTDTQYF. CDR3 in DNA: TGCAGTGCTACGGGCCCTACGAGTTCCACAGATACGCAGTATTTT.

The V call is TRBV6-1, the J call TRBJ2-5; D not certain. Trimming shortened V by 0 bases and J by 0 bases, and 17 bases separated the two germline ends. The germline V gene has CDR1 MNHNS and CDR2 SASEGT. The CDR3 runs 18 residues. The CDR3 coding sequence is TGTGCCAGCAGTGAAGCGACCCGATGGGAAACAGACCAAGAGACCCAGTACTTC. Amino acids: CASSEATRWETDQETQYF.

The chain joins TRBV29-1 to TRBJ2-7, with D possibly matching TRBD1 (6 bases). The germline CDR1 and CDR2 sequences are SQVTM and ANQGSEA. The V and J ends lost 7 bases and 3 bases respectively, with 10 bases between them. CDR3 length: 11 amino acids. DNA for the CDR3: TGCAGCGGCATGGACAGCTACGAGCAGTACTTC. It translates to CSGMDSYEQYF.

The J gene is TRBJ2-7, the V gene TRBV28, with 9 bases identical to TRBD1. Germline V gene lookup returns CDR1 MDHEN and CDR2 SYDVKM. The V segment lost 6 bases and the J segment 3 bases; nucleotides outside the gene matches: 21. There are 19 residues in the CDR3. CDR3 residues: CASSRSCVVCGTGYYEQYF. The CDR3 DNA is TGTGCCAGCAGCCGTAGCTGTGTGGTGTGCGGGACAGGGTACTACGAGCAGTACTTC.

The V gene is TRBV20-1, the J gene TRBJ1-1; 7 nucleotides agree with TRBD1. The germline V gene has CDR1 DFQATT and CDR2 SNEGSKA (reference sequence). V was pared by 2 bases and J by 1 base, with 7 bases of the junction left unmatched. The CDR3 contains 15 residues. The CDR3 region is CSARSPGTENTEAFF. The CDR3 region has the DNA TGCAGTGCTAGATCTCCCGGGACAGAGAACACTGAAGCTTTCTTT.

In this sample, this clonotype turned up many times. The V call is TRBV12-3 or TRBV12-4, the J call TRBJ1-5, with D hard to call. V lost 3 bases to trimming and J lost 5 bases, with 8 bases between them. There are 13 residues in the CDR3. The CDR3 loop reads CASSLAADQPQHF. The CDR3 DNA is TGTGCCAGCAGTTTGGCGGCGGATCAGCCCCAGCATTTT.

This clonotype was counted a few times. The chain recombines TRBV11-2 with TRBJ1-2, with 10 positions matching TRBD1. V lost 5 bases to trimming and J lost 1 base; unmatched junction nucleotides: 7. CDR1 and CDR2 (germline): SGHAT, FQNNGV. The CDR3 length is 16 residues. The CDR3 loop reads CASSLLTGGSNYGYTF. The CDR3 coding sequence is TGTGCCAGCAGCCTGCTGACAGGGGGCAGTAACTATGGCTACACCTTC.

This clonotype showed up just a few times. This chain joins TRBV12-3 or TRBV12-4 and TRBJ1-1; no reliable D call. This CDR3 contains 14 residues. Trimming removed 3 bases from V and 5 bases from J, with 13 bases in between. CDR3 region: CASSFVLSGTEAFF. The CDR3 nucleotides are TGTGCCAGCAGTTTCGTACTGTCGGGGACTGAAGCTTTCTTT.

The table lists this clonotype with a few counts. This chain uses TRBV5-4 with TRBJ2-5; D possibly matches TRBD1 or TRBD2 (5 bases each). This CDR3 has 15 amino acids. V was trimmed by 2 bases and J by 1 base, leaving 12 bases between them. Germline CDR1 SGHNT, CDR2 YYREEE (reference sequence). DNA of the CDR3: TGTGCCAGCAGCTTTGGTCTCGGGGCCCAAGAGACCCAGTACTTC. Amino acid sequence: CASSFGLGAQETQYF.

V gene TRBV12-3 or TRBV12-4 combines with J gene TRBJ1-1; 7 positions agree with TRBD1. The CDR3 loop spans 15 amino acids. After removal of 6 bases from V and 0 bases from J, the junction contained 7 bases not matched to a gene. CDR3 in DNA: TGTGCCAGCAGCAGCTTGACAGGGATGAACACTGAAGCTTTCTTT. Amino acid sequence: CASSSLTGMNTEAFF.

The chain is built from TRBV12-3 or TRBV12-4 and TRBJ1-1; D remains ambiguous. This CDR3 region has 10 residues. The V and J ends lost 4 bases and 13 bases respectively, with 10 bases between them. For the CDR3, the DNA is TGTGCCAGCAGTTCCGTCAGGTTTTTCTTT. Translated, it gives CASSSVRFFF.

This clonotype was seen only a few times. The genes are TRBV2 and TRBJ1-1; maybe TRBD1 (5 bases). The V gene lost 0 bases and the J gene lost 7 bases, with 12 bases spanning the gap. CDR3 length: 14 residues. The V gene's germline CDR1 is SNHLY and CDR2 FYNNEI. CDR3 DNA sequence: TGTGCCAGCAGTGAAGCGGGGGACGGGGTTGAAGCTTTCTTT. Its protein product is CASSEAGDGVEAFF.

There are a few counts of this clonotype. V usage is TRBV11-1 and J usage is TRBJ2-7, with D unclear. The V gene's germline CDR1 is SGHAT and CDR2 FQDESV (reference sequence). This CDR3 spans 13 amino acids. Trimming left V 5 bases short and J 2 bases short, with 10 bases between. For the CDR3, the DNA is TGTGCCAGCAGCGGCCCGTACCCCTACGAGCAGTACTTC. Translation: CASSGPYPYEQYF.

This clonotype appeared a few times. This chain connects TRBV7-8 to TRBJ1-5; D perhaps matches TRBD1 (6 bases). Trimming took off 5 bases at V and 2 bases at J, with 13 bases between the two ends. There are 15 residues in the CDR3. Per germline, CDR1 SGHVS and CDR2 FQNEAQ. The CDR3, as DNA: TGTGCCAGCAGCCAGTGGTCAGGGGGCAATCAGCCCCAGCATTTT. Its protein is CASSQWSGGNQPQHF. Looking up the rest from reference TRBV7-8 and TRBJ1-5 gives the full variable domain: GAGVSQSPRYKVAKRGQDVALRCDPISGHVSLFWYQQALGQGPEFLTYFQNEAQLDKSGLPSDRFFAERPEGSVSTLKIQRTQQEDSAVYLCASSQWSGGNQPQHFGDGTRLSIL.

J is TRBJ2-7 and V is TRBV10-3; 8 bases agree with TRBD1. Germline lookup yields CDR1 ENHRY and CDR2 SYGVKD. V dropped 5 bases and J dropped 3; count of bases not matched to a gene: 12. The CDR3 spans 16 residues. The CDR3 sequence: CAISTRGPEQYYEQYF. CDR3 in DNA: TGTGCCATCAGTACCAGGGGGCCGGAGCAATACTACGAGCAGTACTTC.

Written as DNA, the CDR3 is TGTGCCAGCTCACCAGGGGATACGGGGCCCTACGAGCAGTACTTC. It translates to CASSPGDTGPYEQYF. V gene TRBV18 combines with J gene TRBJ2-7; D is perhaps TRBD1 or TRBD2 (5 bases each). The germline V gene encodes CDR1 KGHSH and CDR2 LQKENI. Trimming took 2 bases from V and 2 from J, leaving 13 bases between them. This CDR3 is 15 amino acids long.

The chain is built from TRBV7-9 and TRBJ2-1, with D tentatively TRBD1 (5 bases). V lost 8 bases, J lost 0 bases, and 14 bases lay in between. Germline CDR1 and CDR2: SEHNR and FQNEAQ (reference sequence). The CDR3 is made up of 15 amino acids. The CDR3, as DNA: TGTGCCAGCGGTGGGGCAGCCAGCTCCTACAATGAGCAGTTCTTC. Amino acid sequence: CASGGAASSYNEQFF. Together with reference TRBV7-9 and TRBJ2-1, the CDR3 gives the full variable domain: DTGVSQNPRHKITKRGQNVTFRCDPISEHNRLYWYRQTLGQGPEFLTYFQNEAQLEKSRLLSDRFSAERPKGSFSTLEIQRTEQGDSAMYLCASGGAASSYNEQFFGPGTRLTVL.

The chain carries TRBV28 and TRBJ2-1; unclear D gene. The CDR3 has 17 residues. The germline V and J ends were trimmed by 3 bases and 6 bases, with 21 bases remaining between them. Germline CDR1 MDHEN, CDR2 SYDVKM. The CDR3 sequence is CASSFLRDWKSSNEQFF. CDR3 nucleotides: TGTGCCAGCAGTTTCCTAAGGGATTGGAAGTCGTCCAATGAGCAGTTCTTC.

The CDR3 loop is CASSFPGTSGGWYEQFF. The CDR3 nucleotides are TGTGCCAGCAGCTTTCCCGGGACTAGCGGGGGCTGGTATGAGCAGTTCTTC. V usage is TRBV7-8 and J usage is TRBJ2-1, with TRBD2 matching over 14 bases. Germline V gene sequence: CDR1 SGHVS, CDR2 FQNEAQ. The CDR3 contains 17 residues. With 3 bases clipped from V and 8 bases from J, the junction kept 9 bases outside the gene matches.

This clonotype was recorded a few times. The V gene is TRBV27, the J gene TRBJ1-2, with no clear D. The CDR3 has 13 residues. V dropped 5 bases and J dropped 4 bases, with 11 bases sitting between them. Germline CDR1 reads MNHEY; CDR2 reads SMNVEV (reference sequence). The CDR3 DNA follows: TGTGCCAGCAGTCCGGGTCCAGGCTATGGCTACACCTTC. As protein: CASSPGPGYGYTF.

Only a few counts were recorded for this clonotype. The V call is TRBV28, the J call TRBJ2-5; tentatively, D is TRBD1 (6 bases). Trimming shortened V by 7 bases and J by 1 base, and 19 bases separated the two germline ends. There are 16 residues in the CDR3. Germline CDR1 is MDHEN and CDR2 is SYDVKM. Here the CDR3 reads CASTLQGHSPQETQYF. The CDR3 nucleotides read TGTGCCAGCACCCTCCAGGGACACTCGCCCCAAGAGACCCAGTACTTC.

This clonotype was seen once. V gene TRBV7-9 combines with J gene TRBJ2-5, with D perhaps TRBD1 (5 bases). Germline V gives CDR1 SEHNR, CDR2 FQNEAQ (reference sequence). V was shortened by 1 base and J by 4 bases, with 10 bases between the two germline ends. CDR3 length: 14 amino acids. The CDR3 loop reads CASSLGMGPETQYF. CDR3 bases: TGTGCCAGCAGCTTAGGAATGGGGCCAGAGACCCAGTACTTC.

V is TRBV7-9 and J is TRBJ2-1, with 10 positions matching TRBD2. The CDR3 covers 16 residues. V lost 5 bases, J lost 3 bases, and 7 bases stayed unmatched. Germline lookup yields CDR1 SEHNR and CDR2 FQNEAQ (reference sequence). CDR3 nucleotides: TGTGCCAGCAGCCAGCGGCTAGCGGGGGTCTACAATGAGCAGTTCTTC. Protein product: CASSQRLAGVYNEQFF.

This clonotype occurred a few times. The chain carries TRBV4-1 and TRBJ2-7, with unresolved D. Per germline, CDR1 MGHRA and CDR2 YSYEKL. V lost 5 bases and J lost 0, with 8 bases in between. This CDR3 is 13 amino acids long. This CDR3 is CASSKGSSYEQYF. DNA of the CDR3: TGCGCCAGCAGCAAGGGCAGCTCCTACGAGCAGTACTTC.

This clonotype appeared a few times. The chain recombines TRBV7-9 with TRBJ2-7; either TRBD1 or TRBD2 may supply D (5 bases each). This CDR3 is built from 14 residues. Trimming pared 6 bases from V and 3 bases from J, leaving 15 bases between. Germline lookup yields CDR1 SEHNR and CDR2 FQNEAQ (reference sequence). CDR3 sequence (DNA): TGTGCCAGCAGGGACGCCGATGGGGGCTACGAGCAGTACTTC. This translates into CASRDADGGYEQYF. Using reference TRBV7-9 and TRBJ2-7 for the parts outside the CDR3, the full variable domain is DTGVSQNPRHKITKRGQNVTFRCDPISEHNRLYWYRQTLGQGPEFLTYFQNEAQLEKSRLLSDRFSAERPKGSFSTLEIQRTEQGDSAMYLCASRDADGGYEQYFGPGTRLTVT.

In DNA form, the CDR3 reads TGTGCCAGCAGAACCGGGACTAGCGGCCAAGAGACCCAGTACTTC. Protein product: CASRTGTSGQETQYF. The chain recombines TRBV6-1 with TRBJ2-5; 11 bases align to TRBD2. V shed 6 bases, J shed 1 base, and the junction held 4 bases outside the gene matches. Germline CDR1 is MNHNS and CDR2 is SASEGT. This CDR3 region has 15 residues.

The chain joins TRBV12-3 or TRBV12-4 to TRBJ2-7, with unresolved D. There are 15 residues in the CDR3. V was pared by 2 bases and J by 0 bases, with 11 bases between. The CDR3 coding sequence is TGTGCCAGCAGTTTAACCGGCCTTAGCTCCTACGAGCAGTACTTC. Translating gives CASSLTGLSSYEQYF.

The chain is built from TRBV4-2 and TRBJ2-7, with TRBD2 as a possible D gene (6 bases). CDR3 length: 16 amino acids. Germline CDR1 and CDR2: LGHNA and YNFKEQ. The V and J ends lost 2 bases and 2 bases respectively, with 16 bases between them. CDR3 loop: CASSQLAGRGTYEQYF. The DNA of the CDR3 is TGTGCCAGCAGCCAATTGGCGGGCCGGGGGACCTACGAGCAGTACTTC.

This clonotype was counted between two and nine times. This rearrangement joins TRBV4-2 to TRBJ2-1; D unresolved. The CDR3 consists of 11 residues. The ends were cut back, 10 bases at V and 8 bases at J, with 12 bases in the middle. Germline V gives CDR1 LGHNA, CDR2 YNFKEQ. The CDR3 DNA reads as TGTGCCACGCGACAATCGCATGAGCAGTTCTTC. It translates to CATRQSHEQFF.